This is a list of T cell receptor beta chains from one sample in a study of cytomegalovirus exposure and HLA in healthy donors. TCRdb's copy holds only in-frame clones and misses some; the assay was immunoSEQ multiplex PCR. Of about 50,000 clones detected, 75% to 80% appear once; the ten largest clones hold under 3.5%. Input material: PBMCs. These receptor sequences come from a woman between 40 and 55 years old in good health and CMV-seropositive. CDR3s include the opening cysteine and the closing phenylalanine or tryptophan.

j_call v_call cdr3_aa
TRBJ1-2 TRBV6-5 CASSYSGQPFRDGYTF
TRBJ1-6 TRBV12-2 CASRLGKTVFHSPLHF
TRBJ2-3 TRBV5-1 CASSDPGLPSTDTQYF
TRBJ1-2 TRBV29-1 CSVAPGQGGYTF
TRBJ2-3 TRBV2 CAASGTPLSVTDTQYF
TRBJ1-1 TRBV2 CASSERTGVTEAFF
TRBJ1-2 TRBV11-2 CASSSRASANYGYTF
TRBJ1-6 TRBV5-4 CASTIAGVNSPLHF
TRBJ2-7 TRBV7-3 CASRRQGGEQYF
TRBJ1-2 TRBV10-2 CASSTGLSTGYTF
TRBJ1-1 TRBV5-4 CASSFYLNTEAFF
TRBJ1-3 TRBV6-5 CASSYRQLSSGNTIYF
TRBJ2-7 TRBV5-1 CASRREGVPSYEQYF
TRBJ1-2 TRBV5-1 CASAMTWDSVSNYGYTF
TRBJ2-3 TRBV19 CASTGTDTQYF
TRBJ2-1 TRBV10-1 CAGGPRGGTVYEQFF
TRBJ2-1 TRBV6-4 CASSGTDRVASNEQFF
TRBJ2-2 TRBV11-2 CASSLVLEGGELFF
TRBJ1-6 TRBV30 CAWGQGYSPLHF
TRBJ2-7 TRBV27 CASNPLGGDSYEQYF
TRBJ2-1 TRBV5-4 CASSSPREEQFF
TRBJ2-7 TRBV6-1 CASKWGTGGSYEQYF
TRBJ2-1 TRBV6-1 CASSEGGNTDNEQFF
TRBJ2-5 TRBV27 CASSFSGYQETQYF
TRBJ2-2 TRBV7-3 CASSLDRTGELFF
TRBJ2-6 TRBV10-3 CAISNADSGANVLTF
TRBJ1-6 TRBV6-1 CAARGGHNNSPLHF
TRBJ2-7 TRBV5-6 CASSLPGGGEQYF
TRBJ1-2 TRBV4-2 CASSQNTREGAYGYTF
TRBJ2-7 TRBV18 CASSPPRQGVSYEQYF
TRBJ1-1 TRBV19 CASSIGTLNTEAFF
TRBJ2-3 TRBV2 CASTPYRGGGTDTQYF
TRBJ2-7 TRBV27 CASSPGQGISYEQYF
TRBJ2-1 TRBV5-1 CATTRDSSYNEQFF
TRBJ1-1 TRBV5-4 CASRGRTEAFF
TRBJ2-2 TRBV2 CASSDMGANTGELFF
TRBJ1-1 TRBV5-8 CASSLGRPGAFF
TRBJ2-2 TRBV10-2 CASRGANTGELFF
TRBJ1-1 TRBV10-1 CASSPDSPLLNTEAFF
TRBJ1-1 TRBV5-4 CASSVDRGAEAFF
TRBJ1-1 TRBV14 CASSLTGGDGTEAFF
TRBJ2-5 TRBV5-1 CASSLAPGETQYF